The 22 T cell receptor beta chains below were found in one sample sequenced in a study of blood T cell repertoires in COVID-19. Sequencing was performed with immunoSEQ multiplex PCR; in TCRdb, only in-frame clones are kept and a portion is missing. The sample has about 58,000 clones, roughly four fifths seen once. Sequencing input: peripheral blood. The source is a man in his 60s with COVID-19, enrolled during active disease.

The CDR3 reads CSASLGLDIQYF. CDR3 nucleotide sequence: TGCAGTGCTAGTCTGGGCCTTGACATTCAGTACTTC. The chain couples TRBV20-1 to TRBJ2-4; D unresolved. CDR1 and CDR2 (germline): DFQATT, SNEGSKA (reference sequence). This CDR3 comprises 12 residues. Trimming cost V 3 bases and J 8 bases, with 11 bases left between them.

The chain uses TRBV3-1 (or the pseudogene TRBV3-2) and TRBJ1-6; TRBD1 agrees at 10 bases. There are 16 residues in the CDR3. Germline-derived CDR1 and CDR2 are LGHDT and YNNKEL (reference sequence). V lost 5 bases to trimming and J lost 9 bases; unmatched junction nucleotides: 10. CDR3 coding DNA: TGTGCCAGCAGCTACGTACCGGGACAGGGGCCTTCACCCCTCCACTTT. Protein product: CASSYVPGQGPSPLHF.

This chain uses TRBV19 with TRBJ1-5, with TRBD1 as a possible D gene (6 bases). The V and J ends lost 4 bases and 2 bases respectively, with 18 bases between them. The germline V gene has CDR1 LNHDA and CDR2 SQIVND (reference sequence). The CDR3 is 17 residues long. The chain's CDR3 is CASSTVLGGWGNQPQHF. The CDR3 region has the DNA TGTGCCAGTAGTACCGTTCTAGGGGGATGGGGCAATCAGCCCCAGCATTTT.

This sequence joins TRBV5-5 and TRBJ1-4, with D possibly matching TRBD1 (5 bases). V lost 3 bases to trimming and J lost 2 bases, with 11 bases between them. The CDR3 is 15 residues long. Germline V gives CDR1 SGHKS, CDR2 YYEKEE (reference sequence). The CDR3 DNA reads TGTGCCAGCAGCTCGCTAAAGGGGACTAATGAAAAACTGTTTTTT. It is translated as CASSSLKGTNEKLFF.

The chain joins TRBV27 to TRBJ2-3, with a weak D call TRBD2 (6 bases). With 6 bases removed from V and 4 bases from J, the gap between germline ends came to 14 bases. Germline CDR1 MNHEY, CDR2 SMNVEV (reference sequence). This CDR3 is built from 14 residues. The CDR3: CASRPHLASDTQYF. Here the CDR3 DNA reads TGTGCCAGCAGGCCTCATCTAGCGTCAGATACGCAGTATTTT.

V usage is TRBV3-1 (or the pseudogene TRBV3-2) and J usage is TRBJ1-3; a possible D gene is TRBD1 (6 bases). CDR3 length equals 16 residues. CDR1 is LGHDT and CDR2 is YNNKEL in the germline V gene (reference sequence). Trimming pared 4 bases from V and 0 bases from J, leaving 13 bases between. CDR3 in DNA: TGTGCCAGCAGCCGACAGGCCCGGAGCTCTGGAAACACCATATATTTT. It yields the protein CASSRQARSSGNTIYF.

V is TRBV14 and J is TRBJ1-2; tentatively, D is TRBD1 (5 bases). V lost 1 base, J lost 6 bases, and 12 bases lay in between. Germline CDR1 is SGHDN and CDR2 is FVKESK. CDR3 length: 14 residues. This CDR3 reads CASSQVGRADGYTF. CDR3 nucleotide sequence: TGTGCCAGCAGCCAAGTAGGCAGGGCGGATGGCTACACCTTC.

The chain links TRBV5-1 to TRBJ2-2; D gene unclear. The V gene lost 1 base and the J gene lost 6 bases, with 4 bases spanning the gap. Germline V CDR1 and CDR2: SGHRS, YFSETQ. The CDR3 is made up of 12 amino acids. CDR3 protein: CASSLPSGELFF. In DNA, the CDR3 is TGCGCCAGCAGCTTGCCTTCCGGGGAGCTGTTTTTT.

The chain has TRBV12-3 or TRBV12-4 and TRBJ2-1; D gene ambiguous. The CDR3 is made up of 11 amino acids. V lost 4 bases and J 8 bases, leaving 6 bases between the germline ends. The CDR3 reads CASSYRDEQFF. CDR3 in DNA: TGTGCCAGCAGTTACCGAGATGAGCAGTTCTTC.

The genes are TRBV4-2 and TRBJ2-7; 11 bases agree with TRBD2. Unmatched junction bases numbered 5, after V lost 7 bases and J lost 3 bases. CDR3 length: 14 residues. Germline CDR1 reads LGHNA; CDR2 reads YNFKEQ. CDR3 sequence (DNA): TGTGCCAGCACTTTTGGGACTAGCGGCTACGAGCAGTACTTC. Translated, it gives CASTFGTSGYEQYF.

The chain uses TRBV4-2 and TRBJ2-1; 8 bases agree with TRBD1. In germline, CDR1 is LGHNA, CDR2 YNFKEQ. The J segment lost 3 bases and the V segment lost 5 bases, leaving 9 bases of the junction unmatched. CDR3 size: 16 residues. CDR3 DNA sequence: TGTGCCAGCAGCGCCCCCGCCGGACAGGGCTACAATGAGCAGTTCTTC. Translation: CASSAPAGQGYNEQFF.

The chain recombines TRBV7-8 with TRBJ2-4; D remains ambiguous. V lost 1 base, J lost 0 bases, and 10 bases lay in between. The CDR3 has 16 residues. Germline V gene sequence: CDR1 SGHVS, CDR2 FQNEAQ. CDR3 region: CASSLGRGLAKNIQYF. CDR3 DNA sequence: TGTGCCAGCAGCTTAGGCCGAGGTTTAGCCAAAAACATTCAGTACTTC.

This chain links TRBV11-3 with TRBJ1-1; D is ambiguous. The V and J ends lost 5 bases and 9 bases respectively, with 10 bases between them. CDR1 and CDR2 from the germline V gene are SGHNT and YENEEA. This CDR3 comprises 11 residues. The CDR3 region is CASSREAQAFF. The CDR3 DNA follows: TGTGCCAGCAGCAGGGAGGCCCAAGCTTTCTTT.

The CDR3 nucleotides read TGTGCCACGGGGACTAGCGGGAGAATGGAGCAGTACTTC. It codes for CATGTSGRMEQYF. The genes are TRBV10-3 and TRBJ2-7; TRBD2 aligns across 14 bases. Looked up from germline, CDR1 is ENHRY and CDR2 is SYGVKD. There are 13 residues in the CDR3. With 10 bases clipped from V and 7 bases from J, the junction kept 6 bases outside the gene matches.

The V and J genes are TRBV5-8 and TRBJ1-1; 8 bases map to TRBD1. Germline assignment: CDR1 SGHTS and CDR2 YDEGEE. The CDR3 has 14 amino acids. V shed 7 bases and J 1 base; nucleotides not matched to a gene: 6. CDR3 in amino acids: CASREDRANTEAFF. As DNA, the CDR3 is TGTGCCAGCCGAGAGGACAGGGCGAACACTGAAGCTTTCTTT.

This clone occurred a few times. V is TRBV4-1 and J is TRBJ2-7, with D possibly matching TRBD1 (5 bases). The CDR3 loop spans 14 amino acids. Trimming removed 1 base from V and 6 bases from J, with 13 bases in between. Germline V gene data show CDR1 as MGHRA and CDR2 as YSYEKL. The CDR3 reads CASSQGPWGGEQYF. CDR3 DNA sequence: TGCGCCAGCAGCCAAGGACCGTGGGGCGGCGAGCAGTACTTC.

The chain couples TRBV10-3 to TRBJ2-2, with TRBD1 matching 7 bases. V lost 8 bases, J lost 0 bases, and 3 bases stayed unmatched. Germline V gene lookup returns CDR1 ENHRY and CDR2 SYGVKD. The CDR3 sequence is 14 residues long. CDR3 amino acids: CAIPGTANTGELFF. The DNA for the CDR3 is TGTGCCATCCCCGGGACAGCGAACACCGGGGAGCTGTTTTTT.

The chain has TRBV29-1 and TRBJ1-1; 10 positions agree with TRBD1. Germline CDR1 reads SQVTM; CDR2 reads ANQGSEA. The CDR3 length is 18 residues. Germline trimming cut 0 bases from V and 3 bases from J; bases unmatched to any gene: 13. The CDR3 DNA follows: TGCAGCGTTGAAGAGGATGTAGAGACAGGGGGCTTCGACACTGAAGCTTTCTTT. The encoded protein is CSVEEDVETGGFDTEAFF.

The DNA for the CDR3 is TGTGCCAGCAGTTTAGGGGACAGCTCCTACAATGAGCAGTTCTTC. As protein: CASSLGDSSYNEQFF. The chain couples TRBV27 to TRBJ2-1; 7 nucleotides agree with TRBD1. The germline V gene encodes CDR1 MNHEY and CDR2 SMNVEV (reference sequence). The CDR3 extends over 15 amino acids. Unmatched junction bases numbered 1, after V lost 2 bases and J lost 0 bases.

The DNA of the CDR3 is TGTGCCAGCTACGGAGGGGCAGCCACTAACTATGGCTACACCTTC. Protein sequence: CASYGGAATNYGYTF. The chain recombines TRBV6-5 with TRBJ1-2; D may be TRBD1 (5 bases). Germline CDR1 MNHEY, CDR2 SVGAGI. This CDR3 is built from 15 residues. Between the trimmed V and J ends, which lost 8 bases and 0 bases, there was a span of 16 bases.

CDR3 in amino acids: CASSLGLAGVQETQYF. DNA for the CDR3: TGTGCCAGCAGCTTGGGGCTAGCGGGAGTTCAAGAGACCCAGTACTTC. The chain couples TRBV5-4 to TRBJ2-5; TRBD2 matches 10 bases. V lost 0 bases, J lost 2 bases, and 4 bases stayed unmatched. This CDR3 region has 16 residues. Germline CDR1 and CDR2: SGHNT and YYREEE (reference sequence).

V usage is TRBV7-8 and J usage is TRBJ1-4, with D perhaps TRBD1 (6 bases). The V gene lost 2 bases and the J gene lost 3 bases, with 16 bases spanning the gap. This CDR3 is 17 amino acids long. Germline-derived CDR1 and CDR2 are SGHVS and FQNEAQ. For the CDR3, the DNA is TGTGCCAGCAGCTTAATTGGTCGGGGGGCAGCTAATGAAAAACTGTTTTTT. Translated: CASSLIGRGAANEKLFF. The full variable domain, in which reference TRBV7-8 and TRBJ1-4 provide the parts outside the CDR3, is GAGVSQSPRYKVAKRGQDVALRCDPISGHVSLFWYQQALGQGPEFLTYFQNEAQLDKSGLPSDRFFAERPEGSVSTLKIQRTQQEDSAVYLCASSLIGRGAANEKLFFGSGTQLSVL.